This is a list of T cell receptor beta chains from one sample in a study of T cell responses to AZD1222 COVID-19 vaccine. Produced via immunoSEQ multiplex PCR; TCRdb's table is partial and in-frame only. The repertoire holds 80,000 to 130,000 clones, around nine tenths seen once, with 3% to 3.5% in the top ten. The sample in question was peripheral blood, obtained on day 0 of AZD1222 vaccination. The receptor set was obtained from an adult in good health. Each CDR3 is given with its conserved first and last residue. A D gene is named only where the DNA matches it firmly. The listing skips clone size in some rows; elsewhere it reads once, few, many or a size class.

cdr3_nt: TGTGCCAGCAGCCAAGAACACCGTTATCAGCCCCAGCATTTT
cdr3_aa: CASSQEHRYQPQHF
v_call: TRBV3-1/TRBV3-2
clone_size: .
d_call: .
j_call: TRBJ1-5

cdr3_nt: TGTGCCAGCAGCTTAGACAGGGAGGTCGGGGAGCTGTTTTTT
cdr3_aa: CASSLDREVGELFF
v_call: TRBV7-3
clone_size: .
d_call: .
j_call: TRBJ2-2

cdr3_nt: TGCGCCAGCACCGGAACAGGGAACACTGAAGCTTTCTTT
cdr3_aa: CASTGTGNTEAFF
v_call: TRBV5-1
clone_size: .
d_call: .
j_call: TRBJ1-1

cdr3_nt: TGTGCCAGCAGCCAAGTCAACCAGCCCCAGCATTTT
cdr3_aa: CASSQVNQPQHF
v_call: TRBV3-1/TRBV3-2
clone_size: .
d_call: .
j_call: TRBJ1-5

cdr3_nt: TGTGCCAGCAGCTTATTCGGGGAGAGCTCCTACGAGCAGTACTTC
cdr3_aa: CASSLFGESSYEQYF
v_call: TRBV7-2
clone_size: .
d_call: .
j_call: TRBJ2-7

cdr3_nt: TGTGCCAGCAGTGAAGGACAGACAGGGGTAGATGGCTACACCTTC
cdr3_aa: CASSEGQTGVDGYTF
v_call: TRBV6-1
clone_size: .
d_call: TRBD1
j_call: TRBJ1-2

cdr3_nt: TGTGCCAGCAAGAGGGACATCGGCACAGATACGCAGTATTTT
cdr3_aa: CASKRDIGTDTQYF
v_call: TRBV2
clone_size: .
d_call: .
j_call: TRBJ2-3

cdr3_nt: TGTGCCAGTAGCGAAGCCGGGTTGGACAGTCAGCCCCAGCATTTT
cdr3_aa: CASSEAGLDSQPQHF
v_call: TRBV19
clone_size: .
d_call: .
j_call: TRBJ1-5

cdr3_nt: TGTGCCAGTAGCCTCCCGGGCGCTGGGGCCAACGTCCTGACTTTC
cdr3_aa: CASSLPGAGANVLTF
v_call: TRBV19
clone_size: .
d_call: .
j_call: TRBJ2-6

cdr3_nt: TGTGCCAGCAGCTTAACCCTATCAACAGCGGGGTCCTACAATGAGCAGTTCTTC
cdr3_aa: CASSLTLSTAGSYNEQFF
v_call: TRBV11-2
clone_size: .
d_call: TRBD2
j_call: TRBJ2-1

cdr3_nt: TGTGCCTGTCCGGGACCAGGGATTCATTCACCCCTCCACTTT
cdr3_aa: CACPGPGIHSPLHF
v_call: TRBV30
clone_size: .
d_call: .
j_call: TRBJ1-6

cdr3_nt: TGCGCCAGCAGCTTGATTCGGGCAAACCAAGAGACCCAGTACTTC
cdr3_aa: CASSLIRANQETQYF
v_call: TRBV5-1
clone_size: .
d_call: .
j_call: TRBJ2-5

cdr3_nt: TGCAGTGCTAGTTGGCAGAAAGGCCACACTGAAGCTTTCTTT
cdr3_aa: CSASWQKGHTEAFF
v_call: TRBV20-1
clone_size: .
d_call: .
j_call: TRBJ1-1

cdr3_nt: TGCAGCACAGGGACAGACAACTATGGCTACACCTTC
cdr3_aa: CSTGTDNYGYTF
v_call: TRBV29-1
clone_size: .
d_call: TRBD1
j_call: TRBJ1-2

cdr3_nt: TGTGCCAGCAGCCAAGGCTTACAGGGATCCTACAACTATGGCTACACCTTC
cdr3_aa: CASSQGLQGSYNYGYTF
v_call: TRBV4-2
clone_size: .
d_call: .
j_call: TRBJ1-2

cdr3_nt: TGTGCCAGCAGCAGGACAGGGGGGACTGAAGCTTTCTTT
cdr3_aa: CASSRTGGTEAFF
v_call: TRBV7-9
clone_size: .
d_call: TRBD1
j_call: TRBJ1-1

cdr3_nt: TGTGCCACTAGGCCTAGGGCAGGGCTGGGAGAGACCCAGTACTTC
cdr3_aa: CATRPRAGLGETQYF
v_call: TRBV11-3
clone_size: .
d_call: .
j_call: TRBJ2-5

cdr3_nt: TGTGCCAGCAGCCGGGACTATAATTCACCCCTCCACTTT
cdr3_aa: CASSRDYNSPLHF
v_call: TRBV9
clone_size: .
d_call: .
j_call: TRBJ1-6

cdr3_nt: TGTGCCAGCAGCTCAATGGGCCTCTTTAGCTCTGGGGCCAACGTCCTGACTTTC
cdr3_aa: CASSSMGLFSSGANVLTF
v_call: TRBV7-2
clone_size: .
d_call: .
j_call: TRBJ2-6

cdr3_nt: TGTGCCAGTACTGCTAGCGGGGGGGCGTCTAATGAGCAGTTCTTC
cdr3_aa: CASTASGGASNEQFF
v_call: TRBV6-6
clone_size: .
d_call: TRBD2
j_call: TRBJ2-1

cdr3_nt: TGTGCCAGCAGCTTTACGGGACAGGGATCTGGCTACACCTTC
cdr3_aa: CASSFTGQGSGYTF
v_call: TRBV7-2
clone_size: .
d_call: TRBD1
j_call: TRBJ1-2

cdr3_nt: TGTGCCAGCAGTTACTCCCATAATGAAAAACTGTTTTTT
cdr3_aa: CASSYSHNEKLFF
v_call: TRBV6-6
clone_size: .
d_call: .
j_call: TRBJ1-4

cdr3_nt: TGTGCCAGCAGCTTGGGGCTTGGAGGACAGCGCCTTTTTGAAGCTTTCTTT
cdr3_aa: CASSLGLGGQRLFEAFF
v_call: TRBV5-4
clone_size: .
d_call: .
j_call: TRBJ1-1

cdr3_nt: TGTGCTAGTGGTTTCTTGCAGGGCAGCTCCTACAATGAGCAGTTCTTC
cdr3_aa: CASGFLQGSSYNEQFF
v_call: TRBV12-5
clone_size: .
d_call: .
j_call: TRBJ2-1

cdr3_nt: TGTGCCAGCAGCTCGGTGGACGGGTACCTTAATTCACCCCTCCACTTT
cdr3_aa: CASSSVDGYLNSPLHF
v_call: TRBV27
clone_size: .
d_call: .
j_call: TRBJ1-6

cdr3_nt: TGTGCCAGCAGTGAGGGTATTCGCGTGTATTTT
cdr3_aa: CASSEGIRVYF
v_call: TRBV2
clone_size: .
d_call: .
j_call: TRBJ2-3

cdr3_nt: TGTGCCAGCAGCTTGGGACAGGGGTTCGTTGAGCAGTTCTTC
cdr3_aa: CASSLGQGFVEQFF
v_call: TRBV7-2
clone_size: .
d_call: TRBD1
j_call: TRBJ2-1

cdr3_nt: TGTGCCAGCAGTTACTCGAGGAACAAGTACTTC
cdr3_aa: CASSYSRNKYF
v_call: TRBV6-2/TRBV6-3
clone_size: .
d_call: .
j_call: TRBJ2-5

cdr3_nt: TGTGCCAGCAGCGCAAGCCACGTGCAGTCCCCCATCACAGATACGCAGTATTTT
cdr3_aa: CASSASHVQSPITDTQYF
v_call: TRBV9
clone_size: .
d_call: .
j_call: TRBJ2-3

cdr3_nt: TGTGCCAGCAGTGTCGCGGGGGGCCCACCCTACGAGCAGTACTTC
cdr3_aa: CASSVAGGPPYEQYF
v_call: TRBV27
clone_size: .
d_call: TRBD2
j_call: TRBJ2-7

cdr3_nt: TGCGCCAGCAGCTTGGAGAGCAGCTACGAGCAGTACTTC
cdr3_aa: CASSLESSYEQYF
v_call: TRBV5-1
clone_size: once
d_call: .
j_call: TRBJ2-7

cdr3_nt: TGTGCCAGCAGTACTAGGACTAGCAGGGAACCCGGGGAGCTGTTTTTT
cdr3_aa: CASSTRTSREPGELFF
v_call: TRBV28
clone_size: .
d_call: TRBD2
j_call: TRBJ2-2

cdr3_nt: TGTGCCAGCAGCCAAGATCTTGGGACAGGAGCCCGCTCCTACGAGCAGTACTTC
cdr3_aa: CASSQDLGTGARSYEQYF
v_call: TRBV4-2
clone_size: .
d_call: TRBD1
j_call: TRBJ2-7

cdr3_nt: TGTGCCATCAGGTCCGGGACAGTCGACAATCAGCCCCAGCATTTT
cdr3_aa: CAIRSGTVDNQPQHF
v_call: TRBV10-3
clone_size: few
d_call: TRBD1
j_call: TRBJ1-5

cdr3_nt: TGCGCCAGCAGCTTCTGGGACAGACCGAACACTGAAGCTTTCTTT
cdr3_aa: CASSFWDRPNTEAFF
v_call: TRBV5-1
clone_size: .
d_call: TRBD1
j_call: TRBJ1-1

cdr3_nt: TGTGCCACCAGCAGAGAGGGGACAAGGCGTAACTATGGCTACACCTTC
cdr3_aa: CATSREGTRRNYGYTF
v_call: TRBV15
clone_size: .
d_call: .
j_call: TRBJ1-2

cdr3_nt: TGCGCCAGCAGCCTGGGAGACAGAAACACCGGGGAGCTGTTTTTT
cdr3_aa: CASSLGDRNTGELFF
v_call: TRBV4-3
clone_size: .
d_call: .
j_call: TRBJ2-2

cdr3_nt: TGTGCCAGTAGTTCCTCCGGACAGGGTAATGGCTACACCTTC
cdr3_aa: CASSSSGQGNGYTF
v_call: TRBV19
clone_size: .
d_call: TRBD1
j_call: TRBJ1-2

cdr3_nt: TGTGCCAGCAGCTTAGCGAGGGGATTTGAGGGGCATAATCCGGGCTCCTCCTTC
cdr3_aa: CASSLARGFEGHNPGSSF
v_call: TRBV7-2
clone_size: .
d_call: .
j_call: TRBJ1-2

cdr3_nt: TGTGCCAGTAGTGCTCTCAGGGCAGGTTCCAATTCACCCCTCCACTTT
cdr3_aa: CASSALRAGSNSPLHF
v_call: TRBV19
clone_size: .
d_call: .
j_call: TRBJ1-6

cdr3_nt: TGCGCCAGCAGCTTGGTGGCTAGCGGGGGGTACGAGCAGTACTTC
cdr3_aa: CASSLVASGGYEQYF
v_call: TRBV5-1
clone_size: .
d_call: TRBD2
j_call: TRBJ2-7

cdr3_nt: TGTGCCACTACAGATAGCGGGGCCCGCACAGATACGCAGTATTTT
cdr3_aa: CATTDSGARTDTQYF
v_call: TRBV24-1
clone_size: once
d_call: TRBD2
j_call: TRBJ2-3

cdr3_nt: TGCGCCAGCAGCCAAGATCGTTGGACTAGCGGGGTTAATGAGCAGTTCTTC
cdr3_aa: CASSQDRWTSGVNEQFF
v_call: TRBV4-1
clone_size: .
d_call: TRBD2
j_call: TRBJ2-1

cdr3_nt: TGTGCCAGCAGCTTAGCGCGTGGAAACACCATATATTTT
cdr3_aa: CASSLARGNTIYF
v_call: TRBV7-8
clone_size: .
d_call: .
j_call: TRBJ1-3

cdr3_nt: TGCGCCAGCAGCTTCCGACAGGGGCCCTACTCTGGGGCCAACGTCCTGACTTTC
cdr3_aa: CASSFRQGPYSGANVLTF
v_call: TRBV4-3
clone_size: .
d_call: TRBD1
j_call: TRBJ2-6

cdr3_nt: TGTGCCAGTATTCATGGGCACGGGGAGACTGAAGCTTTCTTT
cdr3_aa: CASIHGHGETEAFF
v_call: TRBV19
clone_size: .
d_call: .
j_call: TRBJ1-1

cdr3_nt: TGTGCCAGCAGCCGGGGACAACTAAACTATGGCTACACCTTC
cdr3_aa: CASSRGQLNYGYTF
v_call: TRBV28
clone_size: .
d_call: .
j_call: TRBJ1-2

cdr3_nt: TGTGCCAGCAGTTTGTCAGGGTTCCTCGAGCAGTACTTC
cdr3_aa: CASSLSGFLEQYF
v_call: TRBV12-3/TRBV12-4
clone_size: .
d_call: .
j_call: TRBJ2-7

cdr3_nt: TGTGCCAGCAGTGATAAAGGGGCTCCGGCGGGAACTGAAGCTTTCTTT
cdr3_aa: CASSDKGAPAGTEAFF
v_call: TRBV6-1
clone_size: .
d_call: .
j_call: TRBJ1-1

cdr3_nt: TGTGCCAGCAGCTTGGGGGGACAGGGAGGCAATCAGCCCCAGCATTTT
cdr3_aa: CASSLGGQGGNQPQHF
v_call: TRBV5-4
clone_size: .
d_call: TRBD1
j_call: TRBJ1-5

cdr3_nt: TGTGCCAGTAGTAAAGGAGGCTTGTGGAAGGCTGAAGCTTTCTTT
cdr3_aa: CASSKGGLWKAEAFF
v_call: TRBV19
clone_size: .
d_call: .
j_call: TRBJ1-1

cdr3_nt: TGTGCCAGCAGTCCGGACCTCTATGCCTACGAGCAGTACTTC
cdr3_aa: CASSPDLYAYEQYF
v_call: TRBV6-5
clone_size: .
d_call: .
j_call: TRBJ2-7